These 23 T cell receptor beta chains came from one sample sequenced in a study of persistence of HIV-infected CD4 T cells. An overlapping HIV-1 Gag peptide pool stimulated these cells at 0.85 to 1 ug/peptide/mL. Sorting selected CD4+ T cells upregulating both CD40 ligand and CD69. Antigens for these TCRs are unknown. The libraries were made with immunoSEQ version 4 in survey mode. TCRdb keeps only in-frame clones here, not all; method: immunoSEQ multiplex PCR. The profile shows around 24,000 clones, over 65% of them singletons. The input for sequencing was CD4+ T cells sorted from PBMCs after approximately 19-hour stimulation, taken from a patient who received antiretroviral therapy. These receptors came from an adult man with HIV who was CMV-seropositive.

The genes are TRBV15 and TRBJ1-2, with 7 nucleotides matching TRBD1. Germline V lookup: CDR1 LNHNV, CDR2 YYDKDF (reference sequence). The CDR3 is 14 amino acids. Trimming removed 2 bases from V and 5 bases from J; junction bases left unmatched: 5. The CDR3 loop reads CATSRKTGPYGYTF. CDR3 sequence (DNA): TGTGCCACCAGCAGAAAGACAGGGCCTTATGGCTACACCTTC.

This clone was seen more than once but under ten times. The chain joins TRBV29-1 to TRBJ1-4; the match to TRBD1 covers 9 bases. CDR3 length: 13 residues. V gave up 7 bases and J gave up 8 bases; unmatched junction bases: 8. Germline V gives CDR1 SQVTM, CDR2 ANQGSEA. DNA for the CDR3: TGCAGCGGATCGACAGGGGGGGCGGAAAAACTGTTTTTT. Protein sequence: CSGSTGGAEKLFF.

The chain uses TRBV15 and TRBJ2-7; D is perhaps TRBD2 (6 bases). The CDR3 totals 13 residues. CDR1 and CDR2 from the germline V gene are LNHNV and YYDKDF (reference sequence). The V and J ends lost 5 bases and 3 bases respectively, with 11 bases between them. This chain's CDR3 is CATSVRGLYEQYF. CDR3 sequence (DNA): TGTGCCACCAGCGTCCGGGGACTCTACGAGCAGTACTTC.

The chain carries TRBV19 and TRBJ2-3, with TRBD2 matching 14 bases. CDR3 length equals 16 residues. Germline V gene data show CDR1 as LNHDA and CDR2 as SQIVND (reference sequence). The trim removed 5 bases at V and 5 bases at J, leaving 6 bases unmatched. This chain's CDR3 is CASSLTSGGAGDTQYF. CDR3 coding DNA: TGTGCCAGTAGTCTGACTAGCGGGGGGGCCGGAGATACGCAGTATTTT.

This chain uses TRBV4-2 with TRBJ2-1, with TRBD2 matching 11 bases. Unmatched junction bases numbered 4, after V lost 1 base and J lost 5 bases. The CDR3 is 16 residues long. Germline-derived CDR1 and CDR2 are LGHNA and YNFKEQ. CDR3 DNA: TGTGCCAGCAGCCAAGCTGGGACTAGCGGTGACAATGAGCAGTTCTTC. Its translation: CASSQAGTSGDNEQFF.

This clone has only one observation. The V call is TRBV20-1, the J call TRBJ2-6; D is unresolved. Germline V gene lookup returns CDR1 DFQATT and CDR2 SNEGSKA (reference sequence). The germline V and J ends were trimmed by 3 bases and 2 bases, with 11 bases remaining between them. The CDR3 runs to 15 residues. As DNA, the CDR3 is TGCAGTGCTAGTTCCCGGACGGCTGGGGCCAACGTCCTGACTTTC. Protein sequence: CSASSRTAGANVLTF.

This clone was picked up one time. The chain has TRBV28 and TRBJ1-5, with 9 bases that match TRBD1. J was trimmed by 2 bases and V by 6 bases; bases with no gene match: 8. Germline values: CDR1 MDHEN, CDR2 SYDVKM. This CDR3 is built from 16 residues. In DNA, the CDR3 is TGTGCCAGCAGCCGGGACAGGGCGAGGGGCAATCAGCCCCAGCATTTT. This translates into CASSRDRARGNQPQHF.

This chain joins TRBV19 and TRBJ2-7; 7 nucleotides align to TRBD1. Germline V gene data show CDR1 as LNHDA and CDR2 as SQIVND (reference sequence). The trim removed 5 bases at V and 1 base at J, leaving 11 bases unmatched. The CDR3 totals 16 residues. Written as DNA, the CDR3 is TGTGCCAGTAGTCCACGGGACAGTCGAGGATCCTACGAGCAGTACTTC. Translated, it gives CASSPRDSRGSYEQYF.

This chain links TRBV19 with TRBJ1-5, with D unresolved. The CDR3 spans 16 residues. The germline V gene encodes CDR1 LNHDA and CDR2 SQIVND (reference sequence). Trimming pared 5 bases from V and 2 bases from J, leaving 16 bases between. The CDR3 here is CASSPPRGERNQPQHF. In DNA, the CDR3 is TGTGCCAGTAGTCCCCCTCGAGGAGAACGCAATCAGCCCCAGCATTTT.

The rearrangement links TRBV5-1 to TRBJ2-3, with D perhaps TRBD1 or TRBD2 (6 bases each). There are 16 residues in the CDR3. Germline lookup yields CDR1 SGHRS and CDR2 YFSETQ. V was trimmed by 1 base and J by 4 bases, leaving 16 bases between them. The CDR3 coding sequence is TGCGCCAGCAGCTTGAGTCCGAACAGGGAGGCAGATACGCAGTATTTT. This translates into CASSLSPNREADTQYF.

CDR3 protein: CASSQQQGAKNIQYF. The CDR3, as DNA: TGTGCCAGCAGTCAACAACAGGGGGCCAAAAACATTCAGTACTTC. The chain employs TRBV6-5 and TRBJ2-4, with TRBD1 matching over 7 bases. Trimming took 5 bases from V and 1 from J; bases not matched to a gene: 5. The CDR3 loop spans 15 amino acids. CDR1 and CDR2 (germline): MNHEY, SVGAGI.

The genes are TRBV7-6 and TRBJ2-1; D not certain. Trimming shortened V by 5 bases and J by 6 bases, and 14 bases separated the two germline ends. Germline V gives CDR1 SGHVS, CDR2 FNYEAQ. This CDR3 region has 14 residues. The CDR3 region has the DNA TGTGCCAGCAGCCCCCTCGGATTGAGCAATGAGCAGTTCTTC. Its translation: CASSPLGLSNEQFF.

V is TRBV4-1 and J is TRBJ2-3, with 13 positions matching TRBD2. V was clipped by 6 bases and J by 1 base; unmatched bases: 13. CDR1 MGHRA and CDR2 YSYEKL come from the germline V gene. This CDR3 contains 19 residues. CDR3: CASSQTSGGLTTRTDTQYF. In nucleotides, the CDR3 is TGCGCCAGCAGTCAGACTAGCGGGGGGTTAACCACCCGCACAGATACGCAGTATTTT.

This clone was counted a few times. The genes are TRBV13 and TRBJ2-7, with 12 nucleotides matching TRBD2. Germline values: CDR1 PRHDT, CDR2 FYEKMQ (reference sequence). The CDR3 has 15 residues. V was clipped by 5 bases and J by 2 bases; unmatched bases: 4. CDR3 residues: CASSARLAGAYEQYF. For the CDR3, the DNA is TGTGCCAGCAGCGCCAGACTAGCGGGGGCCTACGAGCAGTACTTC.

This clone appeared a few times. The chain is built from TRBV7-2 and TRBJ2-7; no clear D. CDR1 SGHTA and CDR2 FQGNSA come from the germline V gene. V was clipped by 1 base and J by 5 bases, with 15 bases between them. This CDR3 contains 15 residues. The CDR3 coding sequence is TGTGCCAGCAGCTTAGAGGCCAGGTTGACGGACGAGCAGTACTTC. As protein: CASSLEARLTDEQYF.

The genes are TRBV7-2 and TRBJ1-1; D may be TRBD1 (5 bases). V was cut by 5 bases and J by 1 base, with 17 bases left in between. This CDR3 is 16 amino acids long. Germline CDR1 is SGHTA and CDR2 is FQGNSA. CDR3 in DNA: TGTGCCAGCAGCCGGCGTGTTGGGGCAGCGAACACTGAAGCTTTCTTT. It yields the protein CASSRRVGAANTEAFF.

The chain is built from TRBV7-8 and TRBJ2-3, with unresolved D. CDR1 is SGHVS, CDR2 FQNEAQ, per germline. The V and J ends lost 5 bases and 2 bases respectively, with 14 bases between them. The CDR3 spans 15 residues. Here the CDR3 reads CASSPTGRDTDTQYF. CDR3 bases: TGTGCCAGCAGCCCCACCGGGCGAGACACAGATACGCAGTATTTT.

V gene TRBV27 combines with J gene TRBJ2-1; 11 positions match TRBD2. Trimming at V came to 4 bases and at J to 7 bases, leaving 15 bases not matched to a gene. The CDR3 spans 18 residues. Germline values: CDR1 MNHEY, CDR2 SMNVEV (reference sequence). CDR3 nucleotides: TGTGCCAGCAGTTGGGGCAGGGCAGTAGCGGGGGGGCGGAATGAGCAGTTCTTC. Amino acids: CASSWGRAVAGGRNEQFF.

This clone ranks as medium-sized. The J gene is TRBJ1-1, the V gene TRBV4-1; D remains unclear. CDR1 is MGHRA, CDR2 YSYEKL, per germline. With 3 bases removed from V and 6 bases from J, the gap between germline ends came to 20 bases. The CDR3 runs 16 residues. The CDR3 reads CASSQAPAGIGPEAFF. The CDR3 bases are TGCGCCAGCAGCCAGGCCCCCGCGGGGATCGGGCCTGAAGCTTTCTTT.

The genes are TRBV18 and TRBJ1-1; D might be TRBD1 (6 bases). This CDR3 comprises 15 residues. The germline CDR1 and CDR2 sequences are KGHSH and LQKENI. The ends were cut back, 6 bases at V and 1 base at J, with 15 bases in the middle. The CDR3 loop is CASSAGGGANTEAFF. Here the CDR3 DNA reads TGTGCCAGCTCGGCTGGGGGGGGCGCGAACACTGAAGCTTTCTTT.

The DNA for the CDR3 is TGTGCCAGCAGTTTATACAGGGCGCCTGAAGCTTTCTTT. Translating it yields CASSLYRAPEAFF. This chain links TRBV28 with TRBJ1-1, with D possibly TRBD1 on 6 matching bases. The CDR3 consists of 13 residues. Trimming left V 1 base short and J 6 bases short, with 9 bases between. CDR1 and CDR2 (germline): MDHEN, SYDVKM.

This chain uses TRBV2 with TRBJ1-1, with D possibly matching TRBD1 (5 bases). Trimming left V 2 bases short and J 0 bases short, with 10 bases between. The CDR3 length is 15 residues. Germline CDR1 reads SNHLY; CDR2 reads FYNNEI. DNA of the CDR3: TGTGCCAGCAGTGAACGGCGGACACTGAACACTGAAGCTTTCTTT. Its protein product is CASSERRTLNTEAFF.

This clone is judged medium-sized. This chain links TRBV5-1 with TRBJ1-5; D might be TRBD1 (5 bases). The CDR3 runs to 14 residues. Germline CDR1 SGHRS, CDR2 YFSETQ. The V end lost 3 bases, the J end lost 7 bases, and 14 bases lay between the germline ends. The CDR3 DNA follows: TGCGCCAGCAGCTATGGGGGGTTCGGCCAGCCCCAGCATTTT. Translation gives CASSYGGFGQPQHF.